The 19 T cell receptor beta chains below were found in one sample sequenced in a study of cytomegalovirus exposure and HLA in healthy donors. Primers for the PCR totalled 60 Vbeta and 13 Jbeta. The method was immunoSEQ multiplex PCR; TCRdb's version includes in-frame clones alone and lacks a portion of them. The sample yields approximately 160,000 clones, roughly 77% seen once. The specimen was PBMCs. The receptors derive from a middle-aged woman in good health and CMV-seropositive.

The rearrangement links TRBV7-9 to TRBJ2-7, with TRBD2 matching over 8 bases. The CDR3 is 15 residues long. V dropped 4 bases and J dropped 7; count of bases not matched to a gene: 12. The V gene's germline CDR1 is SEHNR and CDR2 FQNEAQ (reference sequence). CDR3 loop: CASSSGGSGWMEQYF. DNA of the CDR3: TGTGCCAGCAGCTCGGGGGGGTCAGGGTGGATGGAGCAGTACTTC.

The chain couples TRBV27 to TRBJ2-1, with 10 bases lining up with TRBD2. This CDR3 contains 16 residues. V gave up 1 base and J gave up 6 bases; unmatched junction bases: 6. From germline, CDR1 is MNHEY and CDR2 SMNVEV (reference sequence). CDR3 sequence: CASSLFSSSGSNEQFF. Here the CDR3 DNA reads TGTGCCAGCAGTTTATTTTCGTCTAGCGGGAGCAATGAGCAGTTCTTC.

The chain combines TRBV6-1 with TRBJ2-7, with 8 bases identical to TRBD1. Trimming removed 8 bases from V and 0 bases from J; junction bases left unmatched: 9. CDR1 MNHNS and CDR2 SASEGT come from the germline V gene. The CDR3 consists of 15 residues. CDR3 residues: CASESGQGLSYEQYF. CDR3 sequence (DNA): TGTGCCAGCGAATCAGGACAGGGTCTCTCCTACGAGCAGTACTTC.

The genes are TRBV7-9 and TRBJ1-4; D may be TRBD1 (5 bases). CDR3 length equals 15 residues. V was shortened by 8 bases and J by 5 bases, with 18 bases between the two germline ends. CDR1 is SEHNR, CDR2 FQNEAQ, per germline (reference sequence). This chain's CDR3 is CASSDLGLPNEKLFF. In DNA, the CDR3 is TGTGCCAGCTCCGACTTGGGACTGCCGAATGAAAAACTGTTTTTT.

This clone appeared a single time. CDR3 nucleotide sequence: TGTGCCAGCAGCCCCCGGCCAGGCCTCTACGAGCAGTACTTC. The encoded protein is CASSPRPGLYEQYF. The genes are TRBV7-2 and TRBJ2-7; D not certain. The CDR3 consists of 14 residues. Germline V gene data show CDR1 as SGHTA and CDR2 as FQGNSA. Trimming removed 5 bases from V and 3 bases from J, with 14 bases in between.

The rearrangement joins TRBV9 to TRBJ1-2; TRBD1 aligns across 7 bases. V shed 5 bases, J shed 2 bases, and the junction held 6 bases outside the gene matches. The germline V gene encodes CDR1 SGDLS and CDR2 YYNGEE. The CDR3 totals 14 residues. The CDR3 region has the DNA TGTGCCAGCAGTCAGGGGGGATCGAACTATGGCTACACCTTC. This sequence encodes CASSQGGSNYGYTF. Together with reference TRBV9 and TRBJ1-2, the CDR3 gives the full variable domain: DSGVTQTPKHLITATGQRVTLRCSPRSGDLSVYWYQQSLDQGLQFLIQYYNGEERAKGNILERFSAQQFPDLHSELNLSSLELGDSALYFCASSQGGSNYGYTFGSGTRLTVV.

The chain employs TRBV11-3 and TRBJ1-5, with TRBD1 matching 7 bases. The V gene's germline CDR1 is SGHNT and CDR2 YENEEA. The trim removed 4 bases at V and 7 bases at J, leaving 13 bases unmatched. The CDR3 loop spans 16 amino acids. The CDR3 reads CASSSRDSRFRQPQHF. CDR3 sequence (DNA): TGTGCCAGCAGCTCCCGGGACAGTCGGTTTCGACAGCCCCAGCATTTT.

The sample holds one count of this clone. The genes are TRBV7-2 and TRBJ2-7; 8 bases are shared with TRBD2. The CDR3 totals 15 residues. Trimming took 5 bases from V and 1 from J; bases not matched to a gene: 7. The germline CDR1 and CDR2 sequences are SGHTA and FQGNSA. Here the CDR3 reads CASSGWAGGSYEQYF. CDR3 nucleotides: TGTGCCAGCAGCGGTTGGGCGGGAGGATCCTACGAGCAGTACTTC. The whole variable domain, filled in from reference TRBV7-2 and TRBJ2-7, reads GAGVSQSPSNKVTEKGKDVELRCDPISGHTALYWYRQSLGQGLEFLIYFQGNSAPDKSGLPSDRFSAERTGGSVSTLTIQRTQQEDSAVYLCASSGWAGGSYEQYFGPGTRLTVT.

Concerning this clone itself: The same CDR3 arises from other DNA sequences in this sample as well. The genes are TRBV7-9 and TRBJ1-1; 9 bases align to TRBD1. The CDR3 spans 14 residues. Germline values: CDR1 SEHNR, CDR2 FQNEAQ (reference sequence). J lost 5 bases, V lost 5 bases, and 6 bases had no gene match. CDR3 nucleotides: TGTGCCAGCAGCCCAGGACAGGGGAATACTGAAGCTTTCTTT. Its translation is CASSPGQGNTEAFF.

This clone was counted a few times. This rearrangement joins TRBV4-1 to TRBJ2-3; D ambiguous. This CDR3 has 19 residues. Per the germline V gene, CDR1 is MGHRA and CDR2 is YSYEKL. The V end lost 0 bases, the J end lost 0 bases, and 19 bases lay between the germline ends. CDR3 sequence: CASSQDSPQVAGSTDTQYF. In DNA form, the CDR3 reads TGCGCCAGCAGCCAAGATTCCCCCCAGGTGGCCGGTAGCACAGATACGCAGTATTTT.

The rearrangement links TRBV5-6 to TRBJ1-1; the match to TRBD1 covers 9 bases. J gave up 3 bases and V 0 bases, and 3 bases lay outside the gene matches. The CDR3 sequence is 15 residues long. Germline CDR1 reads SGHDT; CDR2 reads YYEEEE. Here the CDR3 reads CASSLDWTGDTEAFF. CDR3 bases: TGTGCCAGCAGCTTGGATTGGACAGGGGACACTGAAGCTTTCTTT.

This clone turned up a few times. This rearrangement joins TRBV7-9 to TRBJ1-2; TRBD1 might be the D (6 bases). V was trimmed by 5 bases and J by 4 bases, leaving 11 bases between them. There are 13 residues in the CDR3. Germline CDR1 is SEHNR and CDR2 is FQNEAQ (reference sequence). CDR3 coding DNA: TGTGCCAGCAGCCCCGAAGGGGGCTATGGCTACACCTTC. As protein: CASSPEGGYGYTF.

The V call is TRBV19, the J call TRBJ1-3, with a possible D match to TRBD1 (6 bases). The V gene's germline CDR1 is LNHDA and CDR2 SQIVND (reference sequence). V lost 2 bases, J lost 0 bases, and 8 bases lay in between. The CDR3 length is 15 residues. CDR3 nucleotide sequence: TGTGCCAGTAGTATAACAGGGCGCTCTGGAAACACCATATATTTT. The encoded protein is CASSITGRSGNTIYF.

CDR3 coding DNA: TGTGCCAGCAGTTTACCCGCGGCGGTACTGAATGAGCAGTTCTTC. This codes for CASSLPAAVLNEQFF. J is TRBJ2-1 and V is TRBV28; D gene unclear. This CDR3 has 15 amino acids. Trimming stripped 2 bases from V and 7 bases from J, with 15 bases between. The germline CDR1 and CDR2 sequences are MDHEN and SYDVKM.

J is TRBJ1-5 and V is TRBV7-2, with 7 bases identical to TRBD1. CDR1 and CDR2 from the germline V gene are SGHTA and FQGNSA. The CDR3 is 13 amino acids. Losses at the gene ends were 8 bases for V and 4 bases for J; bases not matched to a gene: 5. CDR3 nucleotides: TGTGCCAGCGGCTCACAGGGGAATCAGCCCCAGCATTTT. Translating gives CASGSQGNQPQHF.

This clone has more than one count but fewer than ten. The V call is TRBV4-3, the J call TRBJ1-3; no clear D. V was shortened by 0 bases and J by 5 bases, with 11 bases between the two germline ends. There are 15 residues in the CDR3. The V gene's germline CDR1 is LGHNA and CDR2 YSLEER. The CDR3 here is CASSQEVLDRNTIYF. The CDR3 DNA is TGCGCCAGCAGCCAAGAAGTTCTAGACCGAAACACCATATATTTT.

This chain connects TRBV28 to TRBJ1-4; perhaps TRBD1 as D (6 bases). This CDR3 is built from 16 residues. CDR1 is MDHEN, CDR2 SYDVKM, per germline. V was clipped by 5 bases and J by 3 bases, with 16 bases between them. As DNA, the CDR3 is TGTGCCAGCAGTCCAGGGACACCACTTGCTAATGAAAAACTGTTTTTT. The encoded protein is CASSPGTPLANEKLFF.

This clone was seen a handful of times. In DNA, the CDR3 is TGCGCCAGCAACGGACAGCCGAACACTGAAGCTTTCTTT. It translates to CASNGQPNTEAFF. The chain uses TRBV5-1 and TRBJ1-1; the D gene is possibly TRBD1 (6 bases). CDR3 length: 13 residues. Germline lookup yields CDR1 SGHRS and CDR2 YFSETQ. The V end was cut by 6 bases, the J end by 1 base, with 10 bases between.

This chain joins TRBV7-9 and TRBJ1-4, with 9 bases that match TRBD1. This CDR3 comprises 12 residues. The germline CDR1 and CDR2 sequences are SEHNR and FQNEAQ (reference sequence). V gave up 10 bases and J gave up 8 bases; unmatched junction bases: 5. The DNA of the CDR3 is TGTGCCACCCGACAGGGGGGGGAAAAACTGTTTTTT. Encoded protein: CATRQGGEKLFF.